The 8 T cell receptor beta chains below were found in one sample sequenced in a study of T cells in Graves' hyperthyroidism and ophthalmopathy. Researchers took RNA transcripts and amplified the TCR beta CDR3 regions from them. First-round RT-PCR of the TCR CDR3 relied on the HTBI primer set. TCRdb reprocessed the multiplex PCR reads via MiXCR and lists one record per CDR3 protein. The sample consists of about 540,000 distinct CDR3 sequences, around 45% of them appearing once. Input material: peripheral blood or thyroid tissue (not recorded which). Source of these receptors: a woman younger than 35 with Graves' hyperthyroidism.

Only a few counts were recorded for this clonotype. The chain links TRBV24-1 to TRBJ1-1; 7 nucleotides line up with TRBD1. The CDR3 length is 16 residues. The V gene end was trimmed by 11 bases and the J gene end by 1 base; junction bases not matched to a gene: 15. CDR1 is KGHDR and CDR2 is SFDVKD in the germline V gene. The CDR3 DNA is TGTGCCAGCACCCAATCAAGGGGGCTCCGGAACACTGAAGCTTTCTTT. It specifies CASTQSRGLRNTEAFF.

This clonotype was observed many times. The V call is TRBV19, the J call TRBJ2-5; 10 bases agree with TRBD2. The V gene end was trimmed by 8 bases and the J gene end by 2 bases; junction bases not matched to a gene: 5. The length of the CDR3 is 14 residues. Looked up from germline, CDR1 is LNHDA and CDR2 is SQIVND (reference sequence). The CDR3, as DNA: TGTGCCAGTGGGACTAGCGTGTTACAAGAGACCCAGTACTTC. Its translation: CASGTSVLQETQYF. Full variable domain (remainder filled in from reference TRBV19 and TRBJ2-5): DGGITQSPKYLFRKEGQNVTLSCEQNLNHDAMYWYRQDPGQGLRLIYYSQIVNDFQKGDIAEGYSVSREKKESFPLTVTSAQKNPTAFYLCASGTSVLQETQYFGPGTRLLVL.

There are a few counts of this clonotype. The chain has TRBV20-1 and TRBJ2-5; TRBD2 agrees at 7 bases. Trimming at V came to 5 bases and at J to 2 bases, leaving 8 bases not matched to a gene. The CDR3 contains 14 residues. The germline V gene has CDR1 DFQATT and CDR2 SNEGSKA (reference sequence). CDR3 sequence reads: CSAGLAEVQETQYF. The CDR3 nucleotides are TGCAGTGCTGGCCTAGCGGAAGTTCAAGAGACCCAGTACTTC.

This clonotype is a singleton in its sample. A much larger clone lies one base from this, so it may be a read error. The chain uses TRBV6-4 and TRBJ1-6; the D gene is possibly TRBD1 (5 bases). The CDR3 contains 15 residues. Germline loops: CDR1 MRHNA, CDR2 SNTAGT. The V end lost 6 bases, the J end lost 8 bases, and 17 bases lay between the germline ends. CDR3: CASSVAGTRDSPLHF. CDR3 sequence (DNA): TGTGCCAGCAGCGTCGCCGGGACCAGGGATTCACCCCTCCACTTT.

The chain joins TRBV7-3 to TRBJ2-7; D perhaps matches TRBD2 (5 bases). Germline assignment: CDR1 SGHTA and CDR2 FQGTGA. CDR3 size: 14 residues. With 7 bases removed from V and 6 bases from J, the gap between germline ends came to 19 bases. As DNA, the CDR3 is TGTGCCAGCACCATTGGAGGTCCCCCTCTCGAGCAGTACTTC. This codes for CASTIGGPPLEQYF.

This chain joins TRBV10-3 and TRBJ2-5, with D unresolved. The V gene's germline CDR1 is ENHRY and CDR2 SYGVKD. The CDR3 loop spans 10 amino acids. The V end lost 11 bases, the J end lost 5 bases, and 9 bases lay between the germline ends. CDR3 in amino acids: CALIWETQYF. CDR3 bases: TGTGCCCTCATCTGGGAGACCCAGTACTTC.

The chain recombines TRBV6-1 with TRBJ1-5; 7 bases map to TRBD1. The CDR3 covers 14 residues. Losses at the gene ends were 3 bases for V and 3 bases for J; bases not matched to a gene: 2. Germline V gene lookup returns CDR1 MNHNS and CDR2 SASEGT. Here the CDR3 reads CASSETGINQPQHF. CDR3 nucleotides: TGTGCCAGCAGTGAGACAGGGATCAATCAGCCCCAGCATTTT.

J is TRBJ2-6 and V is TRBV15, with TRBD1 matching over 9 bases. Germline V CDR1 and CDR2: LNHNV, YYDKDF (reference sequence). The CDR3 length is 16 residues. The junction had 1 base not matched to a gene; V was cut back by 2 bases and J by 2 bases. CDR3 amino acids: CATSRRTGAGANVLTF. CDR3 DNA: TGTGCCACCAGCAGAAGGACAGGGGCTGGGGCCAACGTCCTGACTTTC.